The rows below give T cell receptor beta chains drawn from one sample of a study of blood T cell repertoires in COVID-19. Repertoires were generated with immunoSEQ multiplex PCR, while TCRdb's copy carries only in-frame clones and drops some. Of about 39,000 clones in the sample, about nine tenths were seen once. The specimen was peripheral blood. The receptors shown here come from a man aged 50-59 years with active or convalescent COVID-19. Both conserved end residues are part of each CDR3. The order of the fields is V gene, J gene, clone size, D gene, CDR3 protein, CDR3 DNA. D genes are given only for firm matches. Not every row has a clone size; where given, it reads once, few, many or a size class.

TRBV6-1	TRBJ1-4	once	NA	CASSSNRNEKLFF	TGTGCCAGCAGTTCGAACAGAAATGAAAAACTGTTTTTT
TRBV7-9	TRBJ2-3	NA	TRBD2	CASSFTQGLAGSTDTQYF	TGTGCCAGCAGCTTCACCCAGGGACTAGCGGGGAGCACAGATACGCAGTATTTT
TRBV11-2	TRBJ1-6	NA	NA	CASSLSRGASPLHF	TGTGCCAGCAGCTTATCCAGGGGTGCTTCACCCCTCCACTTT
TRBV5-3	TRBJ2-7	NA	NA	CASQVHSYEQYF	TGTGCCAGCCAGGTCCACTCCTACGAGCAGTACTTC
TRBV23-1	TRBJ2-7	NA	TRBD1	CASSQSIPPGQGIYEQYF	TGCGCCAGCAGTCAATCGATTCCCCCGGGACAGGGTATCTACGAGCAGTACTTC
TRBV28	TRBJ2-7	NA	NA	CASSWGGSYEQYF	TGTGCCAGCAGTTGGGGCGGATCCTACGAGCAGTACTTC
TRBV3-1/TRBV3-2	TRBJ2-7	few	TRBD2	CASSRTSYEQYF	TGTGCCAGCAGTCGGACTAGCTACGAGCAGTACTTC
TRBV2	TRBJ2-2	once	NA	CASNTANTGELFF	TGTGCCAGCAATACAGCCAACACCGGGGAGCTGTTTTTT
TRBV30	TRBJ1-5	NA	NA	CAWSPRGGAGSNQPQHF	TGTGCCTGGTCTCCCCGAGGGGGGGCGGGTAGCAATCAGCCCCAGCATTTT
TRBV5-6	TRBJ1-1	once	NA	CASSLDGVNTEAFF	TGTGCCAGCAGCTTGGACGGGGTGAACACTGAAGCTTTCTTT
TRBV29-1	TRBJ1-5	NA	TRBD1	CSVEAGGNQPQHF	TGCAGCGTTGAAGCAGGGGGGAATCAGCCCCAGCATTTT
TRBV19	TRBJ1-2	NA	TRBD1	CASSIVGQSYGYTF	TGTGCCAGTAGTATAGTGGGACAGTCCTATGGCTACACCTTC
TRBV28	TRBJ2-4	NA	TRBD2	CASTQAMTTSGRRYF	TGTGCCAGCACCCAGGCGATGACGACTAGCGGGAGGCGGTACTTC
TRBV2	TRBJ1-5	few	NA	CASRGEGGGNQPQHF	TGTGCCAGCAGAGGGGAGGGGGGTGGCAATCAGCCCCAGCATTTT
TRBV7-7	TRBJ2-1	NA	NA	CASSLDGPGVNEQFF	TGTGCCAGCAGCTTAGATGGCCCGGGGGTCAATGAGCAGTTCTTC
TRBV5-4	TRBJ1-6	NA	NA	CASSLGGSGSPLHF	TGTGCCAGCAGCTTGGGAGGGTCGGGTTCACCCCTCCACTTT
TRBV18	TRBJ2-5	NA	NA	CASSPVYGGQVETQYF	TGTGCCAGCTCTCCGGTCTACGGGGGGCAAGTAGAGACCCAGTACTTC
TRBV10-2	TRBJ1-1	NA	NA	CASSFTGRDTEAFF	TGCGCCAGCAGTTTTACAGGGAGGGACACTGAAGCTTTCTTT
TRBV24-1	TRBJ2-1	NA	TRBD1	CATSDSDRALYNEQFF	TGTGCCACCAGTGACTCCGACAGGGCCCTCTACAATGAGCAGTTCTTC
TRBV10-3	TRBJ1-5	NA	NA	CAISRQEQQPQHF	TGTGCCATCAGCCGACAGGAACAACAGCCCCAGCATTTT
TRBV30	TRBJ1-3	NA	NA	CAWDRNSGNTIYF	TGTGCCTGGGACAGAAACTCTGGAAACACCATATATTTT
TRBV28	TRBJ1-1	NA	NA	CASSYRVNTEAFF	TGTGCCAGCAGTTACAGGGTTAACACTGAAGCTTTCTTT
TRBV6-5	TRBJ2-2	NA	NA	CASKEGPNTGELFF	TGTGCCAGCAAGGAGGGACCGAACACCGGGGAGCTGTTTTTT
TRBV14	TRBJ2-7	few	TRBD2	CASSQDPSGGASSYEQYF	TGTGCCAGCAGCCAAGATCCCTCCGGGGGGGCGAGCTCCTACGAGCAGTACTTC
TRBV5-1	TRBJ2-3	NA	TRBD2	CASSPREVAGEGTQYF	TGCGCCAGCAGCCCACGAGAGGTAGCGGGGGAAGGTACGCAGTATTTT
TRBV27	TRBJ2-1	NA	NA	CASSFGLSSDEQFF	TGTGCCAGCAGTTTCGGACTTAGCAGCGATGAGCAGTTCTTC
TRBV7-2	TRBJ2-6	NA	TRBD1	CASSRTGTSGANVLTF	TGTGCCAGCAGCCGGACAGGCACCTCTGGGGCCAACGTCCTGACTTTC
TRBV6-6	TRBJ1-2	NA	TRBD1	CASSSKQGTYGYTF	TGTGCCAGCAGTTCTAAACAGGGGACCTATGGCTACACCTTC
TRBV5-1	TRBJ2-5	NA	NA	CASSLGGVFQETQYF	TGCGCCAGCAGCTTGGGCGGGGTGTTTCAAGAGACCCAGTACTTC
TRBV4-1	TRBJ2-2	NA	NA	CASSLSEWDTGELFF	TGCGCCAGCAGCCTTTCGGAGTGGGACACCGGGGAGCTGTTTTTT
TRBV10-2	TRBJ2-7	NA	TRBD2	CASRPPGLAGEQYF	TGCGCCAGCCGTCCACCGGGACTAGCGGGAGAGCAGTACTTC
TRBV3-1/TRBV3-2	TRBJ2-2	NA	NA	CASSHRSPTGSSNTGELFF	TGTGCCAGCAGCCACCGATCGCCTACAGGGTCCTCGAACACCGGGGAGCTGTTTTTT
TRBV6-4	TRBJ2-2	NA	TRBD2	CASSDSTGGTGELFF	TGTGCCAGCAGTGACTCGACGGGGGGCACCGGGGAGCTGTTTTTT
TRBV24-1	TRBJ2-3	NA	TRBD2	CATSATGLAGGTDTQYF	TGTGCCACCAGTGCCACCGGGCTAGCGGGGGGGACAGATACGCAGTATTTT
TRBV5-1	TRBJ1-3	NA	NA	CASSLENHRDDGNTIYF	TGCGCCAGCAGCTTGGAAAACCACAGGGATGATGGAAACACCATATATTTT
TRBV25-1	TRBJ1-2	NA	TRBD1	CASSVTGGAYGYTF	TGTGCCAGCAGTGTGACAGGGGGCGCCTATGGCTACACCTTC
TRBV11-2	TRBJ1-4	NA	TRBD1	CASRGQGPEKLFF	TGTGCCAGCAGGGGACAGGGTCCTGAAAAACTGTTTTTT
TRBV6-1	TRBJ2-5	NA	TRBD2	CASSEGGRGGRFGETQYF	TGTGCCAGCAGTGAAGGCGGCCGGGGGGGCCGATTTGGAGAGACCCAGTACTTC
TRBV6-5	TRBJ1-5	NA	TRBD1	CASRPGQENQPQHF	TGTGCCAGCCGTCCGGGACAGGAGAATCAGCCCCAGCATTTT
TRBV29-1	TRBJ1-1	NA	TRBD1	CSVDGTSATGLSAFF	TGCAGCGTTGATGGAACGTCTGCGACAGGGCTCTCGGCTTTCTTT
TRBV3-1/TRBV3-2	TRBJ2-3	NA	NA	CASSQTVQGTQYF	TGTGCCAGCAGCCAAACCGTTCAGGGGACGCAGTATTTT
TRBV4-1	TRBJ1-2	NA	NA	CASSFAAGYYTF	TGCGCCAGCAGTTTTGCAGCGGGATACTACACCTTC
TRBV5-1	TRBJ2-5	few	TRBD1	CASSLTGQEETQYF	TGCGCCAGCAGCTTGACGGGACAGGAAGAGACCCAGTACTTC
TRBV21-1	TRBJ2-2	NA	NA	CASSTPEELFF	TGTGCCAGCAGTACACCTGAAGAGCTGTTTTTT
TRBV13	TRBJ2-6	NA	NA	CASSMSSGANVLTF	TGTGCCAGCAGCATGAGCTCTGGGGCCAACGTCCTGACTTTC
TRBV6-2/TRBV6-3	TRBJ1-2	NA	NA	CASSSRVSYGYTF	TGTGCCAGCAGTTCGCGCGTGTCCTATGGCTACACCTTC
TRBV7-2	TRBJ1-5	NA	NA	CASSPRAGPNQPQHF	TGTGCCAGCAGCCCCCGAGCGGGGCCCAATCAGCCCCAGCATTTT
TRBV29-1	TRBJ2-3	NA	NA	CSGTGVSTDTQYF	TGCAGCGGGACGGGGGTTAGCACAGATACGCAGTATTTT
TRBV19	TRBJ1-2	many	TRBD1	CASSSDRGRGSYGYTF	TGTGCCAGTAGTAGTGACAGGGGGCGCGGGAGCTATGGCTACACCTTC
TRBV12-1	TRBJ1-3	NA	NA	CASSLQGIGNTIYF	TGTGCCAGCAGCCTCCAGGGTATTGGAAACACCATATATTTT
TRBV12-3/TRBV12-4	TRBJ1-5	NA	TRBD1	CATGQGEQPQHF	TGTGCCACGGGACAGGGCGAGCAGCCCCAGCATTTT